This TCR beta chain comes out of a study of blood T cells in healthy people across ages. Whole-study findings and limits: Greater diversity and more naive CD4+ cells were seen in long-lived donors than in aged donors. A roughly linear fall in TCR beta diversity per million T cells was seen with increasing age. Using unsorted PBMCs precluded a conclusive naive versus antigen-experienced comparison.

The germline V gene has CDR1 DFQATT and CDR2 SNEGSKA (reference sequence). The CDR3 extends over 15 amino acids. V lost 4 bases, J lost 5 bases, and 21 bases lay in between. It was with a sample-barcoded 5' primer and a J-beta primer mix that a second PCR of roughly 6 to 12 cycles was run. Each TCR beta cDNA got a 12-nucleotide random molecular identifier. Via MiXCR, TCRdb re-called the 5' RACE reads, giving one row per CDR3 protein. The table shows approximately 800,000 distinct CDR3 sequences, with about 59% occurring only once. A word on this clonotype: What it binds is not known.

The TCR originated in a man aged 25 to 40 in good health. The chain links TRBV20-1 to TRBJ2-7, with D perhaps TRBD1 or TRBD2 (5 bases each). The specimen was blood. The DNA for the CDR3 is TGCAGTGCTACCCCCGGGACCGCAGTCGGGAACGAGCAGTACTTC. This translates into CSATPGTAVGNEQYF.